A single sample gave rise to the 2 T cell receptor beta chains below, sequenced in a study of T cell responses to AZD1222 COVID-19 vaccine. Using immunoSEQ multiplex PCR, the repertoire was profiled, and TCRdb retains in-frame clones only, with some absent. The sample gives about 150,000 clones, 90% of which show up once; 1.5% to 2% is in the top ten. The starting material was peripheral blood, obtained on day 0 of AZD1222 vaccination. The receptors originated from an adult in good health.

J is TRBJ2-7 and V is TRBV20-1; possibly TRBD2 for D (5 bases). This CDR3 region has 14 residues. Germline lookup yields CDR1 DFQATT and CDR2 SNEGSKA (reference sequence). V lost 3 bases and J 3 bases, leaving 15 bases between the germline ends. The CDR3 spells CSASRQGSFYEQYF. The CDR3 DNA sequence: TGCAGTGCTAGTCGGCAAGGGAGTTTCTACGAGCAGTACTTC.

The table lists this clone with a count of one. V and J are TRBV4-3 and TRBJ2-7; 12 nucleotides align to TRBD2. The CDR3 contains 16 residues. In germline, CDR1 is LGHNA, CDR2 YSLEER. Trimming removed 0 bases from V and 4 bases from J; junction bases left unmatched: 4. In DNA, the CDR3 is TGCGCCAGCAGCCAAGATTTGACTAGCGGGAGTTACGAGCAGTACTTC. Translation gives CASSQDLTSGSYEQYF.